Each of the 19 T cell receptor beta chains below was sequenced from the same sample in a study of blood T cell repertoires in COVID-19. Repertoires were generated with immunoSEQ multiplex PCR, while TCRdb's copy carries only in-frame clones and drops some. Of 300,000 to 400,000 clones listed, around 90% are singletons. Sequencing was done on a sample of peripheral blood. These TCRs come from a human donor in a cohort sampled during active COVID-19.

This clone was detected only once. The chain carries TRBV6-5 and TRBJ1-5, with TRBD1 matching 9 bases. The V gene's germline CDR1 is MNHEY and CDR2 SVGAGI. The CDR3 runs 15 residues. Trimming removed 6 bases from V and 4 bases from J; junction bases left unmatched: 7. CDR3 loop: CASSLTGGDNQPQHF. The CDR3 DNA follows: TGTGCCAGCAGCCTGACAGGGGGAGATAATCAGCCCCAGCATTTT.

V usage is TRBV28 and J usage is TRBJ1-1; D not certain. The CDR3 totals 12 residues. CDR1 and CDR2 from the germline V gene are MDHEN and SYDVKM. V gave up 1 base and J gave up 11 bases, with 11 bases separating them. The CDR3 coding sequence is TGTGCCAGCAGTTTATTTGGCAGTCTGGCTTTCTTT. This sequence encodes CASSLFGSLAFF.

The J gene is TRBJ1-4, the V gene TRBV19; TRBD1 agrees at 8 bases. The CDR3 covers 16 residues. Germline loops: CDR1 LNHDA, CDR2 SQIVND (reference sequence). J was trimmed by 2 bases and V by 5 bases; bases with no gene match: 7. The CDR3 nucleotides are TGTGCCAGTAGTCTGCAGGGGGCAGGGACTAATGAAAAACTGTTTTTT. This codes for CASSLQGAGTNEKLFF.

CDR3 sequence (DNA): TGTGCCAGCAGCTTAATCGGAACAGTCTCTGGGGCCAACGTCCTGACTTTC. Translated: CASSLIGTVSGANVLTF. The V gene is TRBV7-3, the J gene TRBJ2-6; the D is unclear. Trimming shortened V by 1 base and J by 0 bases, and 10 bases separated the two germline ends. Germline assignment: CDR1 SGHTA and CDR2 FQGTGA. The CDR3 is made up of 17 amino acids.

The table lists this clone with a count of one. The chain carries TRBV5-1 and TRBJ2-5; perhaps TRBD1 as D (5 bases). Germline loops: CDR1 SGHRS, CDR2 YFSETQ. The length of the CDR3 is 16 residues. V lost 0 bases to trimming and J lost 1 base, with 13 bases between them. The CDR3 region is CASSLGIGAVQETQYF. The CDR3 nucleotides read TGCGCCAGCAGCTTGGGGATAGGGGCGGTCCAAGAGACCCAGTACTTC.

This chain joins TRBV19 and TRBJ2-1; 8 nucleotides align to TRBD1. Germline V gene lookup returns CDR1 LNHDA and CDR2 SQIVND (reference sequence). V lost 4 bases, J lost 0 bases, and 5 bases stayed unmatched. This CDR3 is 16 amino acids long. The CDR3 loop is CASSKQGVSSYNEQFF. As DNA, the CDR3 is TGTGCCAGTAGTAAACAGGGGGTGAGCTCCTACAATGAGCAGTTCTTC. Drawing the rest from reference TRBV19 and TRBJ2-1, the complete variable domain is DGGITQSPKYLFRKEGQNVTLSCEQNLNHDAMYWYRQDPGQGLRLIYYSQIVNDFQKGDIAEGYSVSREKKESFPLTVTSAQKNPTAFYLCASSKQGVSSYNEQFFGPGTRLTVL.

The chain has TRBV9 and TRBJ2-7; 12 bases agree with TRBD1. After removal of 4 bases from V and 4 bases from J, the junction contained 6 bases not matched to a gene. This CDR3 comprises 15 residues. Germline loops: CDR1 SGDLS, CDR2 YYNGEE. The CDR3 DNA follows: TGTGCCAGCAGCACTGGGACAGGGGGCTTTTACGAGCAGTACTTC. Residues: CASSTGTGGFYEQYF.

The V gene is TRBV9, the J gene TRBJ2-2; D possibly corresponds to TRBD2 (5 bases). The CDR3 is made up of 15 amino acids. Germline values: CDR1 SGDLS, CDR2 YYNGEE. Trimming took 0 bases from V and 7 from J, leaving 13 bases between them. In nucleotides, the CDR3 is TGTGCCAGCAGCGTAGGTGGGAGAGAGGACGGGGAGCTGTTTTTT. Residues: CASSVGGREDGELFF.

The rearrangement joins TRBV5-6 to TRBJ1-5; maybe TRBD1 (5 bases). Germline values: CDR1 SGHDT, CDR2 YYEEEE. The CDR3 sequence is 17 residues long. Trimming took off 0 bases at V and 3 bases at J, with 16 bases between the two ends. The CDR3 nucleotides are TGTGCCAGCAGCTTGGGAACAGGTCCGCTCTCCAATCAGCCCCAGCATTTT. It specifies CASSLGTGPLSNQPQHF. The full variable domain, with the rest looked up from reference TRBV5-6 and TRBJ1-5, is DAGVTQSPTHLIKTRGQQVTLRCSPKSGHDTVSWYQQALGQGPQFIFQYYEEEERQRGNFPDRFSGHQFPNYSSELNVNALLLGDSALYLCASSLGTGPLSNQPQHFGDGTRLSIL.

In DNA, the CDR3 is TGTGCCAGCAGCCATCGACAGGGGGCCGGCACCGGGGAGCTGTTTTTT. It translates to CASSHRQGAGTGELFF. The gene calls are TRBV7-8 and TRBJ2-2; TRBD1 agrees at 10 bases. This CDR3 comprises 16 residues. Looked up from germline, CDR1 is SGHVS and CDR2 is FQNEAQ. With 5 bases clipped from V and 4 bases from J, the junction kept 7 bases outside the gene matches. Based on the CDR3 plus reference TRBV7-8 and TRBJ2-2, the full variable domain is GAGVSQSPRYKVAKRGQDVALRCDPISGHVSLFWYQQALGQGPEFLTYFQNEAQLDKSGLPSDRFFAERPEGSVSTLKIQRTQQEDSAVYLCASSHRQGAGTGELFFGEGSRLTVL.

As concerns this clone: This CDR3 is also generated by other DNA sequences in the sample. The chain carries TRBV27 and TRBJ2-3; D call uncertain. Germline V gene sequence: CDR1 MNHEY, CDR2 SMNVEV (reference sequence). V gave up 4 bases and J gave up 3 bases, with 5 bases separating them. CDR3 length equals 12 residues. In DNA form, the CDR3 reads TGTGCCAGCAGTTCCGGGACAGATACGCAGTATTTT. Protein product: CASSSGTDTQYF.

This rearrangement joins TRBV15 to TRBJ2-2; 7 bases fit TRBD2. The CDR3 is 16 amino acids. J lost 5 bases, V lost 8 bases, and 14 bases had no gene match. Per germline, CDR1 LNHNV and CDR2 YYDKDF (reference sequence). The CDR3 sequence: CATGGDGTTRTGELFF. DNA of the CDR3: TGTGCCACCGGAGGCGACGGGACTACCAGGACCGGGGAGCTGTTTTTT.

This chain links TRBV15 with TRBJ1-1; 7 bases align to TRBD1. The CDR3 consists of 17 residues. The germline CDR1 and CDR2 sequences are LNHNV and YYDKDF (reference sequence). After removal of 0 bases from V and 0 bases from J, the junction contained 7 bases not matched to a gene. The CDR3 loop is CATSRDLGTAVNTEAFF. The CDR3 bases are TGTGCCACCAGCAGAGATCTCGGGACAGCTGTGAACACTGAAGCTTTCTTT. Based on the CDR3 plus reference TRBV15 and TRBJ1-1, the full variable domain is DAMVIQNPRYQVTQFGKPVTLSCSQTLNHNVMYWYQQKSSQAPKLLFHYYDKDFNNEADTPDNFQSRRPNTSFCFLDIRSPGLGDTAMYLCATSRDLGTAVNTEAFFGQGTRLTVV.

V usage is TRBV7-2 and J usage is TRBJ1-2; tentative D call: TRBD1 (5 bases). The CDR3 loop spans 12 amino acids. The germline V gene encodes CDR1 SGHTA and CDR2 FQGNSA. V was shortened by 5 bases and J by 4 bases, with 8 bases between the two germline ends. This chain's CDR3 is CASSEGVYGYTF. The CDR3 nucleotides are TGTGCCAGCAGCGAAGGGGTCTATGGCTACACCTTC.

In its sample, this clone was seen many times. The chain links TRBV5-1 to TRBJ1-1; D may be TRBD1 (5 bases). V was clipped by 0 bases and J by 7 bases, with 13 bases between them. This CDR3 has 14 amino acids. CDR1 and CDR2 from the germline V gene are SGHRS and YFSETQ. CDR3 sequence: CASSLEPGIGEAFF. CDR3 bases: TGCGCCAGCAGCTTGGAGCCAGGGATAGGTGAAGCTTTCTTT.

V and J are TRBV5-1 and TRBJ2-1; 11 nucleotides agree with TRBD2. The CDR3 has 17 amino acids. Trimming cost V 2 bases and J 5 bases; bases outside gene matches: 9. The germline CDR1 and CDR2 sequences are SGHRS and YFSETQ. The CDR3 is CASSFAPGTSGNNEQFF. The CDR3, as DNA: TGCGCCAGCAGCTTTGCCCCCGGGACTAGCGGAAACAATGAGCAGTTCTTC.

This clone has a single count. CDR3 region: CTSSHQILAGGETQYF. CDR3 sequence (DNA): TGCACCAGCAGCCACCAGATACTAGCGGGGGGAGAGACCCAGTACTTC. J is TRBJ2-5 and V is TRBV1; TRBD2 is the table's D call, not checked against the DNA. TRBV1 constitutes a pseudogene. CDR3 length: 16 residues.

The rearrangement joins TRBV7-8 to TRBJ2-7, with a tentative D call TRBD2 (6 bases). Trimming pared 2 bases from V and 5 bases from J, leaving 16 bases between. Germline V gives CDR1 SGHVS, CDR2 FQNEAQ. This CDR3 is 15 amino acids long. DNA of the CDR3: TGTGCCAGCAGCTTATGGCGGGGTATTTCCCACGAGCAGTACTTC. This gives the protein CASSLWRGISHEQYF.

This chain joins TRBV5-1 and TRBJ2-2; TRBD2 aligns across 10 bases. The CDR3 covers 15 residues. Germline CDR1 reads SGHRS; CDR2 reads YFSETQ. V was pared by 4 bases and J by 4 bases, with 4 bases of the junction left unmatched. CDR3: CASSQREGGTGELFF. CDR3 nucleotides: TGCGCCAGCAGCCAGCGGGAGGGCGGCACCGGGGAGCTGTTTTTT.